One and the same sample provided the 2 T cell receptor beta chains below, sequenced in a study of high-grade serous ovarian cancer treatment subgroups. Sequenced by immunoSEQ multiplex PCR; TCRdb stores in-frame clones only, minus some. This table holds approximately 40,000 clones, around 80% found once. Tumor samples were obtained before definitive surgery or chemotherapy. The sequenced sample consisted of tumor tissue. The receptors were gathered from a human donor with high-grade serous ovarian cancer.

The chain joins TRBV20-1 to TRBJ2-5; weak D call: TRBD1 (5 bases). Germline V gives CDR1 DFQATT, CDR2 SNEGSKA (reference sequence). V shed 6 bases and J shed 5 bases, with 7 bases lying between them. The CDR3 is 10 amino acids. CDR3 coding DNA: TGCAGTGCAGGGGTCGAGACCCAGTACTTC. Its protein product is CSAGVETQYF.

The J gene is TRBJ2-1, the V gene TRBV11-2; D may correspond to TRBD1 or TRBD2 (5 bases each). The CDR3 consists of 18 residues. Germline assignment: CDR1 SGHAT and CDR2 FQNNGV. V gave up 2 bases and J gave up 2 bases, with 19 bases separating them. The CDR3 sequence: CASSLNYRHGDPYNEQFF. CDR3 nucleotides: TGTGCCAGCAGCTTAAATTATCGACATGGGGACCCCTACAATGAGCAGTTCTTC. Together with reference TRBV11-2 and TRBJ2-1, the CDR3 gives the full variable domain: EAGVAQSPRYKIIEKRQSVAFWCNPISGHATLYWYQQILGQGPKLLIQFQNNGVVDDSQLPKDRFSAERLKGVDSTLKIQPAKLEDSAVYLCASSLNYRHGDPYNEQFFGPGTRLTVL.